This T cell receptor (beta chain) was found in a study of a mutant IDH1 vaccine in newly diagnosed glioma. Stated time point: week 35, safety follow-up. Doses comprised 300 ug of mutant IDH1 20-mer peptide each, plus topical imiquimod. About this clone itself: No antigen is known for it.

Assay: immunoSEQ multiplex PCR; the TCRdb copy retains only in-frame clones and omits some. The top ten clones hold approximately 4% of a sample with some 54,000 clones, 80% to 90% of them seen once. This clonotype originated in a woman aged 18-30 years with glioma. The sample here was PBMCs, taken from a glioma patient whose treatment included an IDH1 peptide vaccine.

CDR3: CASSFGPEAFF. The CDR3 coding sequence is TGTGCCAGCAGCTTCGGGCCTGAAGCTTTCTTT. This chain joins TRBV7-8 and TRBJ1-1; D is ambiguous. The germline CDR1 and CDR2 sequences are SGHVS and FQNEAQ. The CDR3 runs 11 residues. The V and J ends lost 3 bases and 6 bases respectively, with 5 bases between them.